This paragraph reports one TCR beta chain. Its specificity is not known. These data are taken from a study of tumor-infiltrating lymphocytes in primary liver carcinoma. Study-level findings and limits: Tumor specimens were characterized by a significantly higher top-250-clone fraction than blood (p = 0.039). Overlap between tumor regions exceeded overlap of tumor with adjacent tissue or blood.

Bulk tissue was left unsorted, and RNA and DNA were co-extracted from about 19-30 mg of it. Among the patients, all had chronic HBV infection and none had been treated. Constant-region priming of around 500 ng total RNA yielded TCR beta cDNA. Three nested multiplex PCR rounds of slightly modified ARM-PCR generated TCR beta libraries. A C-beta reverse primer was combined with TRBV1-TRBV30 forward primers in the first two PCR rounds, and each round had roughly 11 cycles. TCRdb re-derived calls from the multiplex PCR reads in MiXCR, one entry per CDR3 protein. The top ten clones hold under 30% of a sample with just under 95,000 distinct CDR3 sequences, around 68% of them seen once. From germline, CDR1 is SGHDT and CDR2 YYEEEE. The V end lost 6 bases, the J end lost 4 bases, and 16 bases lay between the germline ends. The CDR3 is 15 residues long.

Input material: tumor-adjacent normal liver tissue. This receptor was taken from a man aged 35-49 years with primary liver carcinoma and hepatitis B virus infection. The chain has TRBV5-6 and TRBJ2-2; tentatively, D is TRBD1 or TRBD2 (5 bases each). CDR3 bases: TGTGCCAGCATCCGACGGGGCCAAATCACCGGGGAGCTGTTTTTT. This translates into CASIRRGQITGELFF.